This T cell receptor (beta chain) was identified in a study of blood T cell repertoires in COVID-19. Turning to the study itself: PBMCs, B-cell-depleted T cells, or T cells were the source of the cDNA or gDNA that made up the material.

TCRdb's table, derived via immunoSEQ multiplex PCR, lists solely in-frame clones and lacks some. The table lists about 140,000 clones, just under 80% of them singletons. There are a few counts of this clone. Trimming pared 5 bases from V and 10 bases from J, leaving 12 bases between. CDR3 size: 12 residues. The germline V gene encodes CDR1 SNHLY and CDR2 FYNNEI. The chain couples TRBV2 to TRBJ2-1, with a possible D match to TRBD2 (6 bases). Sample: peripheral blood. This sequence originates from a woman aged 55-70 years with acute or convalescent COVID-19. CDR3 in amino acids: CASSFGGGEQFF. CDR3 sequence (DNA): TGTGCCAGCAGTTTTGGTGGGGGGGAGCAGTTCTTC.